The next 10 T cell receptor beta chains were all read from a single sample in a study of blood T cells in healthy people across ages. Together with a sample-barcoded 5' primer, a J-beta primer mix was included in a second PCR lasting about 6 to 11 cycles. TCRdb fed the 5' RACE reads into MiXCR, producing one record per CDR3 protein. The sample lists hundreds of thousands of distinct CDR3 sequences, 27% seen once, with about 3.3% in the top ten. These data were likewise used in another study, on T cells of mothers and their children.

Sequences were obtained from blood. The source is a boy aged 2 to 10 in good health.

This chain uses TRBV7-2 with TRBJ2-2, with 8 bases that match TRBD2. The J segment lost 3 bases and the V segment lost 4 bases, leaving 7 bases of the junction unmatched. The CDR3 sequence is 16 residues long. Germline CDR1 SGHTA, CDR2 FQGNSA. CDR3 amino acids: CASSSTSAADTGELFF. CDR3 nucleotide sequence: TGTGCCAGCAGCTCGACTAGCGCGGCTGACACCGGGGAGCTGTTTTTT.

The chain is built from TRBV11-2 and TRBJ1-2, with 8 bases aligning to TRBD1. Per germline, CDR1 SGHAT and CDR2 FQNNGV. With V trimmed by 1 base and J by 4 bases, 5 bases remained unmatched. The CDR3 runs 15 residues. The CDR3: CASSLGSGGLYGYTF. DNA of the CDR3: TGTGCCAGCAGCTTAGGTTCAGGGGGCCTCTATGGCTACACCTTC.

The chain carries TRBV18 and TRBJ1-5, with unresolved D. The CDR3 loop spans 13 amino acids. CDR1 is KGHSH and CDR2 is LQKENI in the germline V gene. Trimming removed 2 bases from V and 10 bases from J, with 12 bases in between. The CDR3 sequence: CASSPSRSKPQHF. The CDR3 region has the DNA TGTGCCAGCTCACCAAGCAGGTCTAAACCCCAGCATTTT.

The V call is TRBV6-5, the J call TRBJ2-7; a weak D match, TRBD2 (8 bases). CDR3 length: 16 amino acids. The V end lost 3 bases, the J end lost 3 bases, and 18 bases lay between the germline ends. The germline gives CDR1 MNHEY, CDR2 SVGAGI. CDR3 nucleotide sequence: TGTGCCAGCAGTTATCGGGAGGGGGCCCTAAACTACGAGCAGTACTTC. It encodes CASSYREGALNYEQYF.

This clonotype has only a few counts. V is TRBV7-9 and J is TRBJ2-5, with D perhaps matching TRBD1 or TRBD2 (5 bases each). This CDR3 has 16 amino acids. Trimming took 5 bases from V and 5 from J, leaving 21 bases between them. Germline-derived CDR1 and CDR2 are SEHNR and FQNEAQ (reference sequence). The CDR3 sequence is CASSPQVVGPGETQYF. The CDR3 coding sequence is TGTGCCAGCAGCCCACAGGTCGTGGGACCGGGCGAGACCCAGTACTTC.

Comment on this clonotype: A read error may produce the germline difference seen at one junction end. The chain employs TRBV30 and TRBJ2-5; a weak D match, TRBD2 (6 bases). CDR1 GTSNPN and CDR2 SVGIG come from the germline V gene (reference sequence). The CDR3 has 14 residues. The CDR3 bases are TGTGCCTGGAGAACTGGAGGGTCTCAAGATACCCAGTACTTC. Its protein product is CAWRTGGSQDTQYF.

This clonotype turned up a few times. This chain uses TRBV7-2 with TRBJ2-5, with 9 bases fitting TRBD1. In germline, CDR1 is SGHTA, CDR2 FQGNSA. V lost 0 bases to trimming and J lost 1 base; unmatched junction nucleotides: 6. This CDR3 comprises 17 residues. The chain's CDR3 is CASSLAGGTGSQETQYF. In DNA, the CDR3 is TGTGCCAGCAGCTTAGCAGGCGGGACAGGGTCCCAAGAGACCCAGTACTTC.

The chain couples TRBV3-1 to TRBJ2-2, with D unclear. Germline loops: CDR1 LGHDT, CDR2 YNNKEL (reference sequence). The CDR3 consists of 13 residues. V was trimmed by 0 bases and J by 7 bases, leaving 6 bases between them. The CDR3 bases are TGTGCCAGCAGCCAAGATTACGGCGGGGAGCTGTTTTTT. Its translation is CASSQDYGGELFF.

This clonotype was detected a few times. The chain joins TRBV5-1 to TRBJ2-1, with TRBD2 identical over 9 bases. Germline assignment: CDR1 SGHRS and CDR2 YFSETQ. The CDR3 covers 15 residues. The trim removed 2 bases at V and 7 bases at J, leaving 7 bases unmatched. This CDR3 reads CASSFMGLAPNEQFF. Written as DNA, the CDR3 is TGCGCCAGCAGCTTTATGGGACTAGCTCCAAATGAGCAGTTCTTC. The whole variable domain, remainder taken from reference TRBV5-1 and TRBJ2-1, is KAGVTQTPRYLIKTRGQQVTLSCSPISGHRSVSWYQQTPGQGLQFLFEYFSETQRNKGNFPGRFSGRQFSNSRSEMNVSTLELGDSALYLCASSFMGLAPNEQFFGPGTRLTVL.

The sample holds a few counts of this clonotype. CDR3 loop: CAGIGELFF. DNA of the CDR3: TGCGCCGGAATCGGGGAGCTGTTTTTT. The V and J genes are TRBV10-2 and TRBJ2-2, with D unresolved. Germline CDR1 reads WSHSY; CDR2 reads SAAADI. CDR3 size: 9 residues. V lost 11 bases and J lost 7, with 5 bases in between.